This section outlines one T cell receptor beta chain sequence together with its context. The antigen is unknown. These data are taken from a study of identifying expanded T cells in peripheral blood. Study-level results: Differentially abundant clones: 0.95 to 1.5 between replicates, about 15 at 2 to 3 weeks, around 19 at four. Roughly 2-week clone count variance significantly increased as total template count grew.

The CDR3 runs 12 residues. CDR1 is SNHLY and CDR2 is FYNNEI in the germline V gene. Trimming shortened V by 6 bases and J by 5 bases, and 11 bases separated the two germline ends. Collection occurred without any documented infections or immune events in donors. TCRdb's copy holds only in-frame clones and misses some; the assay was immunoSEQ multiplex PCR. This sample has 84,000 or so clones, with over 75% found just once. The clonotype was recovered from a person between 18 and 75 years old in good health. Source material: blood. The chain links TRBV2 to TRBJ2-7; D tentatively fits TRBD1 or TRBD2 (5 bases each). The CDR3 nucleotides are TGTGCCAGCAGCGAGGGGACCCACGAGCAGTACTTC. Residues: CASSEGTHEQYF.